This TCR beta chain came from a study of cytomegalovirus exposure and HLA in healthy donors. Study-level points and caveats: Later analysis suggested links between common viral pathogens and several top significant clusters.

The PCR made use of 60 Vbeta and 13 Jbeta primers. Repertoires were generated with immunoSEQ multiplex PCR, while TCRdb's copy carries only in-frame clones and drops some. This sample has 55,000 to 85,000 clones, with less than 70% found just once. With regard to this clone: Antigen: not known.

Material: PBMCs. The receptor was isolated from a woman between 50 and 59 years old in good health and CMV-seronegative.

CDR3 amino acids: CAISPELPSSGNTIYF. As DNA, the CDR3 is TGTGCCATCAGTCCTGAACTCCCGAGCTCTGGAAACACCATATATTTT. V gene TRBV10-3 combines with J gene TRBJ1-3, with D unresolved. The CDR3 is 16 amino acids. Germline V gene data show CDR1 as ENHRY and CDR2 as SYGVKD. Trimming shortened V by 5 bases and J by 0 bases, and 14 bases separated the two germline ends.